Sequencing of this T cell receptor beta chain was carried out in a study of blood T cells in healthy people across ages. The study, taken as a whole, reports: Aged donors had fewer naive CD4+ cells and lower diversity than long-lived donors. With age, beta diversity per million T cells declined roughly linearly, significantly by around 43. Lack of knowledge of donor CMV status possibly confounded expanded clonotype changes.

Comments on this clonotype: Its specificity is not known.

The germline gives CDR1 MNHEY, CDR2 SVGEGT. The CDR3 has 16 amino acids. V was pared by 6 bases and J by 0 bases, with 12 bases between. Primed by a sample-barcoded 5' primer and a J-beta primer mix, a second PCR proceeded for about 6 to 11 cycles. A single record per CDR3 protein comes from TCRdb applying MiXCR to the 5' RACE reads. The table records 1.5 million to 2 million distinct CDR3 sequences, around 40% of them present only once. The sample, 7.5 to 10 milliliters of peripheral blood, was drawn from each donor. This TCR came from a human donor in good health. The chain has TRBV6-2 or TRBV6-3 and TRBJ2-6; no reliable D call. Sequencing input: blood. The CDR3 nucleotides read TGTGCCAGCAGGGACGCAGATTACTCTGGGGCCAACGTCCTGACTTTC. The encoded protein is CASRDADYSGANVLTF.